These 26 T cell receptor beta chains were all obtained from the same sample, sequenced in a study of blood T cells in healthy people across ages. Primed by a sample-barcoded 5' primer and a J-beta primer mix, a second PCR proceeded for 7 to 11 cycles. Via MiXCR, TCRdb re-called the 5' RACE reads, giving one row per CDR3 protein. This sample has hundreds of thousands of distinct CDR3 sequences, with around 28% found just once. The sequencing sample was made of blood. These receptors were collected from a woman aged 80 or older in good health.

The chain has TRBV12-3 or TRBV12-4 and TRBJ2-2; 7 nucleotides line up with TRBD1. This CDR3 has 15 residues. After removal of 3 bases from V and 3 bases from J, the junction contained 4 bases not matched to a gene. The CDR3 coding sequence is TGTGCCAGCAGTTTCGACAGGGTCGACACCGGGGAGCTGTTTTTT. It yields the protein CASSFDRVDTGELFF.

This clonotype was seen ten or more times. V usage is TRBV20-1 and J usage is TRBJ2-3; 13 nucleotides line up with TRBD2. The CDR3 runs 16 residues. With V trimmed by 6 bases and J by 0 bases, 6 bases remained unmatched. Germline-derived CDR1 and CDR2 are DFQATT and SNEGSKA (reference sequence). The DNA for the CDR3 is TGCAGTGCCCTAACGGGACTAGCGGGGAGCACAGATACGCAGTATTTT. Translation gives CSALTGLAGSTDTQYF.

This clonotype occurred many times. This chain connects TRBV24-1 to TRBJ2-3, with D possibly being TRBD2 (6 bases). Germline assignment: CDR1 KGHDR and CDR2 SFDVKD. The CDR3 is 15 amino acids. Trimming took off 3 bases at V and 2 bases at J, with 11 bases between the two ends. CDR3 DNA: TGTGCCACCAGTGATGCTAGCGCCCCCACAGATACGCAGTATTTT. Its protein product is CATSDASAPTDTQYF.

There are many counts of this clonotype. The V call is TRBV7-2, the J call TRBJ2-5; D is unresolved. The germline V gene encodes CDR1 SGHTA and CDR2 FQGNSA. With 5 bases removed from V and 5 bases from J, the gap between germline ends came to 21 bases. This CDR3 has 16 amino acids. DNA of the CDR3: TGTGCCAGCAGCCTCCGGCTCAGCTCGGTGGGGGAGACCCAGTACTTC. Translation gives CASSLRLSSVGETQYF.

This clonotype has ten or more counts. This chain uses TRBV20-1 with TRBJ2-1, with D possibly matching TRBD1 (6 bases). Germline V gene data show CDR1 as DFQATT and CDR2 as SNEGSKA (reference sequence). The CDR3 consists of 15 residues. V gave up 5 bases and J gave up 1 base, with 15 bases separating them. The CDR3, as DNA: TGCAGTGCTGGACCGACAGGAGTTTCCTACAATGAGCAGTTCTTC. Amino acid sequence: CSAGPTGVSYNEQFF.

This clonotype was seen repeatedly, ten times or more. This chain joins TRBV7-2 and TRBJ2-5, with 11 bases identical to TRBD2. With 1 base clipped from V and 2 bases from J, the junction kept 3 bases outside the gene matches. Germline loops: CDR1 SGHTA, CDR2 FQGNSA. This CDR3 has 16 amino acids. Written as DNA, the CDR3 is TGTGCCAGCAGCTTAGGAACTAGCGGGGGTCAAGAGACCCAGTACTTC. Its translation: CASSLGTSGGQETQYF.

The chain has TRBV4-3 and TRBJ1-6; D is ambiguous. Germline values: CDR1 LGHNA, CDR2 YSLEER. The length of the CDR3 is 12 residues. The V end lost 5 bases, the J end lost 7 bases, and 6 bases lay between the germline ends. The CDR3 nucleotides are TGCGCCAGCAGCGGTCTAAATTCACCCCTCCACTTT. It encodes CASSGLNSPLHF.

This clonotype came up a few times. It may be a read error: a sequence one base away is much more abundant. V and J are TRBV7-2 and TRBJ2-1, with D possibly being TRBD1 (6 bases). Germline loops: CDR1 SGHTA, CDR2 FQGNSA. The CDR3 is 15 amino acids. Trimming shortened V by 2 bases and J by 13 bases, and 21 bases separated the two germline ends. The CDR3: CASSLKAGVMETQFF. CDR3 bases: TGTGCCAGCAGCTTAAAAGCAGGGGTGATGGAGACCCAGTTCTTC.

The CDR3 DNA reads as TGTGCCAGCGGATTAGGCGGGGGGGCTGAGCAGTTCTTC. Its translation: CASGLGGGAEQFF. The chain couples TRBV7-2 to TRBJ2-1; the match to TRBD2 covers 9 bases. V gave up 8 bases and J gave up 9 bases; unmatched junction bases: 8. CDR3 length equals 13 residues. Germline values: CDR1 SGHTA, CDR2 FQGNSA.

The chain links TRBV9 to TRBJ1-5; maybe TRBD1 (5 bases). V shed 7 bases and J shed 6 bases, with 20 bases lying between them. Looked up from germline, CDR1 is SGDLS and CDR2 is YYNGEE. CDR3 length: 15 residues. The CDR3 region is CASSPPLTVGQPQHF. For the CDR3, the DNA is TGTGCCAGCTCACCACCGTTGACAGTAGGTCAGCCCCAGCATTTT.

Remarks on this clonotype: Since a much larger clone is just one base distant, this may be a read error. The J gene is TRBJ2-1, the V gene TRBV9; weak D call: TRBD1 (6 bases). The CDR3 is made up of 15 amino acids. The germline V and J ends were trimmed by 2 bases and 13 bases, with 22 bases remaining between them. The V gene's germline CDR1 is SGDLS and CDR2 YYNGEE. Here the CDR3 DNA reads TGTGCCAGCAGCGTTACAGGGATTTCTGCAGAGACCCAGTTCTTC. It encodes CASSVTGISAETQFF.

This clonotype was seen ten or more times. The CDR3 sequence is CASSSLKGGGIYEQYF. The CDR3 DNA is TGTGCCAGCAGCTCGCTGAAGGGAGGGGGTATCTACGAGCAGTACTTC. The gene calls are TRBV11-2 and TRBJ2-7, with D perhaps matching TRBD2 (7 bases). V gave up 4 bases and J gave up 3 bases, with 19 bases separating them. The CDR3 has 16 amino acids. From germline, CDR1 is SGHAT and CDR2 FQNNGV.

The chain employs TRBV27 and TRBJ1-1; 11 bases map to TRBD1. V shed 6 bases, J shed 3 bases, and the junction held 9 bases outside the gene matches. This CDR3 has 16 amino acids. CDR1 is MNHEY and CDR2 is SMNVEV in the germline V gene (reference sequence). CDR3 protein: CASRRDRGGWDTEAFF. The DNA for the CDR3 is TGTGCCAGCAGACGGGACAGGGGGGGCTGGGACACTGAAGCTTTCTTT.

This clonotype was counted many times. The rearrangement links TRBV6-2 or TRBV6-3 to TRBJ2-7; weak D call: TRBD2 (6 bases). This CDR3 is built from 13 residues. Germline CDR1 MNHEY, CDR2 SVGEGT. V lost 6 bases and J 2 bases, leaving 11 bases between the germline ends. The CDR3 sequence is CASSRRGPYEQYF. Here the CDR3 DNA reads TGTGCCAGCAGCCGGAGGGGCCCCTACGAGCAGTACTTC.

This clonotype was recorded at least ten times. This rearrangement joins TRBV20-1 to TRBJ1-2; D is unclear. Trimming pared 1 base from V and 3 bases from J, leaving 12 bases between. CDR3 length: 14 amino acids. CDR1 is DFQATT, CDR2 SNEGSKA, per germline (reference sequence). As DNA, the CDR3 is TGCAGTGCTAGAGTAGTGGCGGCAGACTATGGCTACACCTTC. This sequence encodes CSARVVAADYGYTF.

This clonotype was detected many times. This chain connects TRBV7-4 to TRBJ1-2; D may be TRBD1 (6 bases). CDR3 length: 11 residues. Germline loops: CDR1 SGHVT, CDR2 SQSDAQ. V gave up 11 bases and J gave up 8 bases, with 15 bases separating them. CDR3 in amino acids: CAYREKGGYTF. CDR3 sequence (DNA): TGTGCCTACAGGGAAAAAGGAGGCTACACCTTC.

This clonotype appeared a few times. The J gene is TRBJ1-4, the V gene TRBV6-1; D is uncertain. Germline CDR1 reads MNHNS; CDR2 reads SASEGT. The CDR3 has 14 amino acids. V was pared by 3 bases and J by 8 bases, with 13 bases between. The CDR3 region has the DNA TGTGCCAGCAGTGATTCCAGGTGGAGAGAAAAACTGTTTTTT. Its protein product is CASSDSRWREKLFF.

The chain is built from TRBV7-9 and TRBJ1-5; 7 bases match TRBD1. CDR1 SEHNR and CDR2 FQNEAQ come from the germline V gene (reference sequence). This CDR3 region has 15 residues. Trimming cost V 3 bases and J 3 bases; bases outside gene matches: 5. The CDR3 sequence: CASSFGDSPNQPQHF. DNA of the CDR3: TGTGCCAGCAGCTTCGGGGACAGCCCCAATCAGCCCCAGCATTTT.

This chain uses TRBV10-3 with TRBJ1-1; 9 bases agree with TRBD1. The CDR3 covers 19 residues. V was pared by 4 bases and J by 0 bases, with 15 bases of the junction left unmatched. Per the germline V gene, CDR1 is ENHRY and CDR2 is SYGVKD. CDR3: CAISGQPGQGDIMNTEAFF. The DNA for the CDR3 is TGTGCCATCAGTGGGCAACCGGGACAGGGAGATATAATGAACACTGAAGCTTTCTTT.

The V call is TRBV30, the J call TRBJ1-1; D gene uncertain. Germline V CDR1 and CDR2: GTSNPN, SVGIG (reference sequence). V lost 2 bases, J lost 7 bases, and 14 bases lay in between. This CDR3 has 13 amino acids. The chain's CDR3 is CAWSSRIGVEAFF. The CDR3 DNA is TGTGCCTGGAGTTCTAGGATCGGGGTTGAAGCTTTCTTT.

This clonotype came up a few times. The rearrangement joins TRBV9 to TRBJ1-2; the D is unclear. This CDR3 region has 15 residues. Germline assignment: CDR1 SGDLS and CDR2 YYNGEE. With 0 bases removed from V and 0 bases from J, the gap between germline ends came to 9 bases. The CDR3 DNA is TGTGCCAGCAGCGTAGCGTCAGTCGCTAACTATGGCTACACCTTC. Its translation is CASSVASVANYGYTF.

On this clonotype itself: Possible read error: a much larger clone is one base away. This chain joins TRBV7-9 and TRBJ2-1; 9 bases are shared with TRBD1. The V gene's germline CDR1 is SEHNR and CDR2 FQNEAQ (reference sequence). This CDR3 spans 15 amino acids. Germline trimming cut 5 bases from V and 8 bases from J; bases unmatched to any gene: 10. CDR3 nucleotide sequence: TGTGCCAGCAGCCCGTGGGACAGGGTGGGGTATGAGCAGTTCTTC. Amino acid sequence: CASSPWDRVGYEQFF.

This clonotype appeared many times. The V gene is TRBV6-2 or TRBV6-3, the J gene TRBJ1-6, with 8 nucleotides matching TRBD1. Germline CDR1 is MNHEY and CDR2 is SVGEGT. With V trimmed by 6 bases and J by 1 base, 11 bases remained unmatched. The CDR3 covers 18 residues. The CDR3 bases are TGTGCCAGCAGACCCGGACAGGGACTGAGGTCCTATAATTCACCCCTCCACTTT. Residues: CASRPGQGLRSYNSPLHF.

This clonotype showed up just a few times. J is TRBJ1-6 and V is TRBV7-2; no clear D. The germline gives CDR1 SGHTA, CDR2 FQGNSA. CDR3 length: 16 residues. Trimming took 2 bases from V and 3 from J, leaving 11 bases between them. The CDR3 DNA follows: TGTGCCAGCAGCTTAATCGGGAACTTCTATAATTCACCCCTCCACTTT. This gives the protein CASSLIGNFYNSPLHF.

This clonotype was observed a single time. V gene TRBV4-1 combines with J gene TRBJ2-2, with TRBD1 matching over 7 bases. CDR3 size: 16 residues. V trimming: 0 bases; J trimming: 7 bases; junction bases outside the gene matches: 8. CDR1 and CDR2 (germline): MGHRA, YSYEKL. The CDR3 nucleotides read TGCGCCAGCAGCCAAGATCATAGGGGGCAAAGCGGGGAGCTGTTTTTT. Its protein product is CASSQDHRGQSGELFF.

The chain carries TRBV20-1 and TRBJ1-4; D gene ambiguous. Looked up from germline, CDR1 is DFQATT and CDR2 is SNEGSKA (reference sequence). V lost 5 bases and J lost 2, with 9 bases in between. This CDR3 has 13 amino acids. Here the CDR3 DNA reads TGCAGTGCTTACCAGAATACTAATGAAAAACTGTTTTTT. Translated, it gives CSAYQNTNEKLFF.